Below, 14 T cell receptor beta chains from the same sample are listed, as sequenced in a study of technical replicates of blood from a few donors. Only in-frame clones appear in the TCRdb table, and some are missing; sequencing was by immunoSEQ multiplex PCR. The sample consists of roughly 62,000 clones, 89% of them appearing once. The sample taken for sequencing was PBMCs. Source of these receptors: a human donor in good health. Some clones in this sample may be carry-over from other donors' samples.

The rearrangement uses TRBV7-2 and TRBJ2-7; D uncertain. The CDR3 is 12 amino acids. Germline CDR1 is SGHTA and CDR2 is FQGNSA. Trimming stripped 1 base from V and 9 bases from J, with 10 bases between. CDR3 loop: CASSLVGLGQYF. For the CDR3, the DNA is TGTGCCAGCAGCTTAGTGGGCCTGGGGCAGTACTTC.

The genes are TRBV6-6 and TRBJ2-2, with a weak D call TRBD2 (5 bases). Trimming shortened V by 0 bases and J by 7 bases, and 15 bases separated the two germline ends. Germline CDR1 MNHNY, CDR2 SVGAGI (reference sequence). The length of the CDR3 is 16 residues. The DNA for the CDR3 is TGTGCCAGCAGTTACTCGAGCACCCGGGCGGGCGGGGAGCTGTTTTTT. Its translation is CASSYSSTRAGGELFF.

The rearrangement links TRBV19 to TRBJ2-1, with unresolved D. Trimming pared 2 bases from V and 8 bases from J, leaving 7 bases between. The CDR3 is made up of 12 amino acids. Germline loops: CDR1 LNHDA, CDR2 SQIVND (reference sequence). The CDR3 here is CASSIQWHEQFF. The CDR3 coding sequence is TGTGCCAGTAGTATACAGTGGCATGAGCAGTTCTTC. Together with reference TRBV19 and TRBJ2-1, the CDR3 gives the full variable domain: DGGITQSPKYLFRKEGQNVTLSCEQNLNHDAMYWYRQDPGQGLRLIYYSQIVNDFQKGDIAEGYSVSREKKESFPLTVTSAQKNPTAFYLCASSIQWHEQFFGPGTRLTVL.

The V call is TRBV25-1, the J call TRBJ2-1, with 8 positions matching TRBD2. The trim removed 1 base at V and 4 bases at J, leaving 6 bases unmatched. The germline V gene has CDR1 MGHDK and CDR2 SYGVNS. The length of the CDR3 is 16 residues. CDR3 sequence reads: CASSEWGSGIYNEQFF. The CDR3 bases are TGTGCCAGCAGTGAATGGGGTAGCGGGATTTACAATGAGCAGTTCTTC.

This chain links TRBV30 with TRBJ1-3, with D possibly TRBD1 on 6 matching bases. V was cut by 0 bases and J by 4 bases, with 16 bases left in between. The germline V gene has CDR1 GTSNPN and CDR2 SVGIG (reference sequence). The CDR3 runs 16 residues. For the CDR3, the DNA is TGTGCCTGGAGTGTCGGGGGGCAATTTTCGGGAAACACCATATATTTT. Protein: CAWSVGGQFSGNTIYF.

V is TRBV7-2 and J is TRBJ2-7; D may be TRBD2 (5 bases). Per the germline V gene, CDR1 is SGHTA and CDR2 is FQGNSA. V was cut by 5 bases and J by 3 bases, with 8 bases left in between. The CDR3 runs 12 residues. Written as DNA, the CDR3 is TGTGCCAGCAGCCCCGGGAACTACGAGCAGTACTTC. Amino acid sequence: CASSPGNYEQYF.

The genes are TRBV25-1 and TRBJ2-2, with TRBD2 identical over 7 bases. The CDR3 covers 14 residues. Per the germline V gene, CDR1 is MGHDK and CDR2 is SYGVNS. The ends lost 5 bases at V and 1 base at J; junction bases unmatched: 1. In DNA, the CDR3 is TGTGCCAGCAGTAGCGGGGAGAACACCGGGGAGCTGTTTTTT. Translated: CASSSGENTGELFF.

This sequence joins TRBV29-1 and TRBJ1-2, with TRBD1 matching over 7 bases. J lost 5 bases, V lost 6 bases, and 6 bases had no gene match. This CDR3 spans 12 amino acids. Germline-derived CDR1 and CDR2 are SQVTM and ANQGSEA. The CDR3: CSVPGTVYGYTF. DNA for the CDR3: TGCAGCGTCCCCGGGACAGTATATGGCTACACCTTC.

The chain employs TRBV6-5 and TRBJ2-5, with TRBD2 identical over 9 bases. From germline, CDR1 is MNHEY and CDR2 SVGAGI. The CDR3 has 13 residues. Written as DNA, the CDR3 is TGTGCAGCGGGGGCTAGCGGGGAGGGGACCCAGTACTTC. As protein: CAAGASGEGTQYF.

This chain links TRBV10-2 with TRBJ2-7, with TRBD2 matching over 11 bases. The CDR3 covers 13 residues. The J segment lost 6 bases and the V segment lost 6 bases, leaving 4 bases of the junction unmatched. CDR1 and CDR2 from the germline V gene are WSHSY and SAAADI. This chain's CDR3 is CASRGTSGGEQYF. In DNA form, the CDR3 reads TGCGCCAGCAGGGGGACTAGCGGAGGCGAGCAGTACTTC.

The chain has TRBV11-2 and TRBJ2-7; maybe TRBD1 (6 bases). Between the trimmed V and J ends, which lost 1 base and 1 base, there was a span of 14 bases. The CDR3 has 16 amino acids. Germline CDR1 and CDR2: SGHAT and FQNNGV. CDR3: CASSLGQAGGSYEQYF. In nucleotides, the CDR3 is TGTGCCAGCAGCTTAGGACAGGCCGGTGGGTCCTACGAGCAGTACTTC.

The chain employs TRBV5-4 and TRBJ2-7, with 10 bases identical to TRBD1. The CDR3 has 15 amino acids. After removal of 4 bases from V and 5 bases from J, the junction contained 9 bases not matched to a gene. Germline-derived CDR1 and CDR2 are SGHNT and YYREEE (reference sequence). Written as DNA, the CDR3 is TGTGCCAGCAGCCCCCGGGACAGGGGTTCGGACGAGCAGTACTTC. Its protein is CASSPRDRGSDEQYF.

V is TRBV7-2 and J is TRBJ2-4; D possibly corresponds to TRBD2 (6 bases). The germline V gene has CDR1 SGHTA and CDR2 FQGNSA. The CDR3 is 17 residues long. V lost 1 base, J lost 0 bases, and 13 bases lay in between. CDR3 DNA: TGTGCCAGCAGCTTAGGAGCGGGCGGGTTAGCCAAAAACATTCAGTACTTC. It codes for CASSLGAGGLAKNIQYF.

This clone was seen once. This sequence joins TRBV7-9 and TRBJ1-1; no reliable D call. V lost 2 bases and J 4 bases, leaving 5 bases between the germline ends. CDR3 size: 12 residues. Germline V gives CDR1 SEHNR, CDR2 FQNEAQ (reference sequence). CDR3 in amino acids: CASSLSGTEAFF. For the CDR3, the DNA is TGTGCCAGCAGCTTATCCGGCACTGAAGCTTTCTTT.